Presented here are 2 T cell receptor beta chains from one specimen sequenced in a study of blood T cell repertoires in COVID-19. Produced via immunoSEQ multiplex PCR; TCRdb's table is partial and in-frame only. Of roughly 440,000 clones listed, approximately 88% were seen once; the top ten hold about 12%. Input material: peripheral blood. These receptors came from a woman aged 45-65 years with COVID-19, enrolled during active disease.

This clone is a singleton in its sample. The chain joins TRBV7-9 to TRBJ2-7, with 11 bases identical to TRBD2. Germline-derived CDR1 and CDR2 are SEHNR and FQNEAQ (reference sequence). Trimming at V came to 2 bases and at J to 5 bases, leaving 5 bases not matched to a gene. The CDR3 is 15 residues long. The CDR3 region is CASSLLAGGLDEQYF. The CDR3 DNA is TGTGCCAGCAGCTTATTAGCGGGGGGGCTCGACGAGCAGTACTTC.

The chain joins TRBV27 to TRBJ1-1; D remains unclear. Germline CDR1 reads MNHEY; CDR2 reads SMNVEV (reference sequence). V lost 8 bases to trimming and J lost 4 bases, with 14 bases between them. The CDR3 is 13 amino acids. The CDR3 loop is CASSYGWATEAFF. CDR3 DNA: TGTGCCAGCTCGTATGGTTGGGCCACTGAAGCTTTCTTT.